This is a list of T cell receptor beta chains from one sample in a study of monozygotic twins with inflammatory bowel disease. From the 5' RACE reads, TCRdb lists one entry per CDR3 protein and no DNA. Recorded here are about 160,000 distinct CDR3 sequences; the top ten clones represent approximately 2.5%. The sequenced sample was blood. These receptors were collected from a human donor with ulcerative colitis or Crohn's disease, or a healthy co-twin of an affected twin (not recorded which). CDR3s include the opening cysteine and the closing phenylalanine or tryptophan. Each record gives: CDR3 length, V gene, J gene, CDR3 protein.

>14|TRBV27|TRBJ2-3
CASSFSRGRDTQYF
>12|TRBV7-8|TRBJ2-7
CASSLMSLEQYF
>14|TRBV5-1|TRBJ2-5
CASSLDTGLETQYF
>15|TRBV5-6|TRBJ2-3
CASSLASGVQGTQYF
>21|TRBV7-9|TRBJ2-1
CASSLRVGTGGRAISYNEQFF
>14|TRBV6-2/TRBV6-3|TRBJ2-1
CASSYSGGDNEQFF
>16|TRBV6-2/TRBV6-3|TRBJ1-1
CASSYSEQGAYTEAFF
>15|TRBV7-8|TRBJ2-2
CASSQDRDTTGELFF
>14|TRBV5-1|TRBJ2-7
CASSLRQGGSEQYF
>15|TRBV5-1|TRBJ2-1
CASSPGEREFNEQFF
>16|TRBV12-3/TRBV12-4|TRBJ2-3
CASTRRQGFGTDTQYF
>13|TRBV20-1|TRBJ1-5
CSARGYSNQPQHF
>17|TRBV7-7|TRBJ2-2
CASSRVLQGDLTGELFF
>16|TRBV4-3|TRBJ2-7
CASSQDYRTGGYEQYF
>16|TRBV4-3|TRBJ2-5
CASSQVKWGGKETQYF
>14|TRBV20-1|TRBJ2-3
CSARTGVGTDTQYF
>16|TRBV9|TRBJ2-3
CASSPGTKASTDTQYF
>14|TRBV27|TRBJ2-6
CASKAGFLANVLTF
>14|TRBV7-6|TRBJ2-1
CASSLAMVAAKRFF
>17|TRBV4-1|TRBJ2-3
CASSRPGEREKTDTQYF
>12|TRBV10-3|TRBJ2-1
CAIADYYNEQFF
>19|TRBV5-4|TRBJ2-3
CASSLEGTSGLRIPDTQYF
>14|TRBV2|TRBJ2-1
CASSLQGGRDEQFF
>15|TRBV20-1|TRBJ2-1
CSAERGESHGNEQFF
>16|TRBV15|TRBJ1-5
CATSRARVTSNQPQHF
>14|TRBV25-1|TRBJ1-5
CASSETGMTQPQHF
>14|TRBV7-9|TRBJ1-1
CASSLSQRGTEAFF
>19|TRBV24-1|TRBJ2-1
CATSDTPGTSGERINEQFF
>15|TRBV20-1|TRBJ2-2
CSARRTALNTGELFF
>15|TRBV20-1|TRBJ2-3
CSAGWGSTSTDTQYF